This T cell receptor beta chain was recovered during a study of T cells in Graves' hyperthyroidism and ophthalmopathy. Study-level findings and limits: Ophthalmopathy prediction by the model preceded onset by a median approximately 5.9 months.

The CDR3 is 12 amino acids. V shed 4 bases and J 8 bases; nucleotides not matched to a gene: 4. CDR1 and CDR2 from the germline V gene are SQVTM and ANQGSEA. Amplified TCR beta CDR3 regions derived from RNA transcripts. HTBI primers were employed in a first-round RT-PCR of the TCR CDR3. From the multiplex PCR reads, TCRdb called clonotypes with MiXCR, one entry per CDR3 protein. The sample records 300,000 to 350,000 distinct CDR3 sequences, approximately 15% being singletons. This clonotype was observed many times. Antigen: not known. Across 18 months, stable Graves' hyperthyroidism was marked by no progression to ophthalmopathy. About 10 ml fresh peripheral blood yielded the PBMCs.

The clonotype originates from a woman between 25 and 40 years old with Graves' hyperthyroidism. The material sequenced was blood. The chain combines TRBV29-1 with TRBJ2-1; 8 nucleotides line up with TRBD1. CDR3 nucleotide sequence: TGCAGCGTTGGCTCAGGGGGCGATGAGCAGTTCTTC. Protein product: CSVGSGGDEQFF.